This TCR beta chain was recovered during a study of identical twins. The V gene's germline CDR1 is DFQATT and CDR2 SNEGSKA (reference sequence). The CDR3 is 14 residues long. V was pared by 8 bases and J by 4 bases, with 11 bases of the junction left unmatched. A universal primer binding site was introduced by template switching. The final cDNA contained unique molecular identifiers. One entry per CDR3 protein results from TCRdb running MiXCR on the 5' RACE reads. The sample yields approximately 230,000 distinct CDR3 sequences, more than 13% seen once. This clonotype was detected a few times. Its antigen remains unknown. General study findings and limits: Possibly, invariant MAIT and iNKT cells partly confounded zero-insertion analyses.

Healthy Caucasians, and only they, were the donors. The sequenced sample was memory (CD45RO+) T cells sorted from blood. The V gene is TRBV20-1, the J gene TRBJ2-4, with 7 bases that match TRBD2. The sequence derives from a woman aged 18-35 years in good health. This CDR3 reads CSTLGGSSKNIQYF. In DNA form, the CDR3 reads TGCAGTACCTTGGGCGGGAGCTCTAAAAACATTCAGTACTTC.